This T cell receptor (beta chain) was sequenced for a study of blood T cells in healthy people across ages. On the study more broadly: Roughly one uniquely barcoded beta molecule per two T cells was captured.

A second roughly 7 to 11 cycle PCR used barcoded and J-beta primers. Using its own MiXCR run on the 5' RACE reads, TCRdb lists one record per CDR3 protein. The data hold about 780,000 distinct CDR3 sequences, with around 45% observed a single time. The CDR3 loop spans 15 amino acids. V dropped 0 bases and J dropped 4 bases, with 11 bases sitting between them. Germline V lookup: CDR1 MNHNY, CDR2 SVGAGI (reference sequence). Each donor had around 10 milliliters of peripheral blood drawn. This TCR came from a man of 80 years or more in good health. The rearrangement links TRBV6-6 to TRBJ2-3; D may be TRBD2 (6 bases). Material: blood. CDR3 amino acids: CASSYSSGRSDTQYF. Here the CDR3 DNA reads TGTGCCAGCAGTTACTCTAGCGGACGATCAGATACGCAGTATTTT.